What follows are 17 T cell receptor beta chains derived from one specimen sequenced in a study of patients with pleural tuberculosis. MiXCR, applied by TCRdb to the reads, yields one record per CDR3 protein. The sample carries under 30,000 distinct CDR3 sequences, 18% recorded once. The material sequenced was peripheral blood. These TCRs come from a human donor with pleural tuberculosis.

This clonotype was counted many times. V and J are TRBV20-1 and TRBJ2-2, with D perhaps matching TRBD1 (6 bases). The CDR3 is 17 amino acids. V lost 0 bases and J 1 base, leaving 15 bases between the germline ends. Looked up from germline, CDR1 is DFQATT and CDR2 is SNEGSKA (reference sequence). CDR3 sequence (DNA): TGCAGTGCTAGAGATCAGCAGGGGCCTCAGAACACCGGGGAGCTGTTTTTT. Translated: CSARDQQGPQNTGELFF.

This clonotype was counted many times. The rearrangement uses TRBV27 and TRBJ2-5; 13 bases line up with TRBD2. Trimming cost V 6 bases and J 4 bases; bases outside gene matches: 8. Germline V CDR1 and CDR2: MNHEY, SMNVEV (reference sequence). The length of the CDR3 is 16 residues. CDR3 coding DNA: TGTGCCAGCAGCGGACTAGCGGGAGTAGTTGGAGAGACCCAGTACTTC. This translates into CASSGLAGVVGETQYF.

This clonotype showed up many times. The chain employs TRBV5-1 and TRBJ1-2, with no clear D. V was cut by 0 bases and J by 7 bases, with 10 bases left in between. Germline lookup yields CDR1 SGHRS and CDR2 YFSETQ. This CDR3 comprises 13 residues. The CDR3 here is CASSLESIGGYTF. CDR3 sequence (DNA): TGCGCCAGCAGCTTGGAATCCATCGGTGGCTACACCTTC.

This clonotype was recorded many times. The chain employs TRBV10-3 and TRBJ2-1, with D possibly being TRBD1 (5 bases). The germline V gene has CDR1 ENHRY and CDR2 SYGVKD. The length of the CDR3 is 14 residues. V was trimmed by 5 bases and J by 10 bases, leaving 18 bases between them. The CDR3 sequence: CAISPRAERQEQFF. The CDR3 DNA follows: TGTGCCATCAGTCCTCGAGCAGAAAGACAGGAGCAGTTCTTC.

This clonotype was found many times. The V gene is TRBV5-4, the J gene TRBJ1-6, with TRBD1 as a possible D gene (5 bases). CDR1 and CDR2 (germline): SGHNT, YYREEE (reference sequence). The CDR3 loop spans 16 amino acids. The germline V and J ends were trimmed by 3 bases and 9 bases, with 19 bases remaining between them. The DNA for the CDR3 is TGTGCCAGCAGCTCTTTAGGGGACCTCACGAGTTCACCCCTCCACTTT. Amino acid sequence: CASSSLGDLTSSPLHF.

This clonotype was detected ten times or more. As DNA, the CDR3 is TGCGCCAGCACAGACCCAGTGAACACTGAAGCTTTCTTT. Protein sequence: CASTDPVNTEAFF. V is TRBV5-1 and J is TRBJ1-1; D is uncertain. This CDR3 region has 13 residues. V gave up 6 bases and J gave up 0 bases, with 9 bases separating them. Germline V gene data show CDR1 as SGHRS and CDR2 as YFSETQ.

This clonotype was seen repeatedly, ten times or more. The genes are TRBV7-2 and TRBJ2-1; 8 bases map to TRBD2. The germline V gene has CDR1 SGHTA and CDR2 FQGNSA. The CDR3 length is 14 residues. Germline trimming cut 5 bases from V and 7 bases from J; bases unmatched to any gene: 7. The CDR3 here is CASSVRGAKNEQFF. In nucleotides, the CDR3 is TGTGCCAGCAGCGTGCGGGGGGCTAAAAATGAGCAGTTCTTC. The whole variable domain, filled in from reference TRBV7-2 and TRBJ2-1, reads GAGVSQSPSNKVTEKGKDVELRCDPISGHTALYWYRQSLGQGLEFLIYFQGNSAPDKSGLPSDRFSAERTGGSVSTLTIQRTQQEDSAVYLCASSVRGAKNEQFFGPGTRLTVL.

This clonotype was seen many times. This sequence joins TRBV29-1 and TRBJ1-2; a weak D match, TRBD1 (5 bases). The CDR3 totals 13 residues. Trimming removed 4 bases from V and 4 bases from J, with 13 bases in between. CDR1 is SQVTM and CDR2 is ANQGSEA in the germline V gene. The CDR3 sequence: CSVAGRLTYGYTF. The CDR3 DNA reads TGCAGCGTTGCGGGACGGCTGACCTATGGCTACACCTTC.

This clonotype occurred many times. This chain uses TRBV12-3 or TRBV12-4 with TRBJ1-1, with no clear D. This CDR3 has 17 residues. V lost 6 bases and J lost 1, with 21 bases in between. CDR3 bases: TGTGCCAGCAGCCTTCCGAGACACGGGCCAACGAACACTGAAGCTTTCTTT. It is translated as CASSLPRHGPTNTEAFF.

This clonotype has at least ten counts. This sequence joins TRBV20-1 and TRBJ1-1; TRBD1 is a possible D gene (5 bases). V lost 5 bases and J 3 bases, leaving 16 bases between the germline ends. Germline CDR1 is DFQATT and CDR2 is SNEGSKA (reference sequence). The CDR3 covers 14 residues. Written as DNA, the CDR3 is TGCAGTGCTCCCGCCGGGGTGGGGGACACTGAAGCTTTCTTT. Translating it yields CSAPAGVGDTEAFF.

A remark on this clonotype: This may arise from a read error, as a much more abundant clone is one base away. The rearrangement uses TRBV5-4 and TRBJ2-1; D might be TRBD2 (7 bases). Germline lookup yields CDR1 SGHNT and CDR2 YYREEE (reference sequence). This CDR3 region has 16 residues. CDR3 in DNA: TGTGCCATCAGCTGGGAGGGGGGGAGCTCCTACAATGAGCAGTTCTTC. This gives the protein CAISWEGGSSYNEQFF.

This clonotype was detected a few times. The genes are TRBV7-9 and TRBJ2-7; 9 bases map to TRBD2. The V and J ends lost 5 bases and 7 bases, in that order; junction bases with no gene match: 9. The CDR3 covers 14 residues. CDR1 is SEHNR and CDR2 is FQNEAQ in the germline V gene (reference sequence). CDR3 DNA: TGTGCCAGCAGCCCGGCCGCTAGCGGGAAGGAGCAGTACTTC. Residues: CASSPAASGKEQYF.

This clonotype showed up many times. The chain joins TRBV28 to TRBJ1-1; no reliable D call. Germline CDR1 is MDHEN and CDR2 is SYDVKM. CDR3 length: 13 residues. V was trimmed by 3 bases and J by 0 bases, leaving 5 bases between them. The CDR3 DNA reads as TGTGCCAGCAGTTTTATGATGAACACTGAAGCTTTCTTT. Its translation: CASSFMMNTEAFF.

This clonotype was seen at least ten times. The rearrangement uses TRBV28 and TRBJ1-5; no clear D. The length of the CDR3 is 14 residues. CDR1 MDHEN and CDR2 SYDVKM come from the germline V gene. The ends were cut back, 2 bases at V and 7 bases at J, with 12 bases in the middle. The CDR3 region is CASSLMGSRQPQHF. The CDR3 DNA reads TGTGCCAGCAGTTTAATGGGTTCTAGGCAGCCCCAGCATTTT.

At least ten counts were recorded for this clonotype. The CDR3 DNA reads TGCGCCAGCAGCCTCGCAGGGGTTAGCGGAAGAACAGATACGCAGTATTTT. Protein product: CASSLAGVSGRTDTQYF. This sequence joins TRBV4-1 and TRBJ2-3; D may match TRBD1 or TRBD2 (6 bases each). Trimming shortened V by 4 bases and J by 3 bases, and 20 bases separated the two germline ends. The germline V gene has CDR1 MGHRA and CDR2 YSYEKL. This CDR3 has 17 residues.

This clonotype was counted at least ten times. The rearrangement links TRBV12-3 or TRBV12-4 to TRBJ1-6; D gene ambiguous. V was clipped by 6 bases and J by 7 bases, with 10 bases between them. The CDR3 loop spans 13 amino acids. The CDR3 reads CASSRKGNSPLHF. DNA for the CDR3: TGTGCCAGCAGCAGAAAAGGAAATTCACCCCTCCACTTT.

By share of the sample, this clonotype is medium-sized. V usage is TRBV4-1 and J usage is TRBJ1-5; D is possibly TRBD1 (5 bases). The CDR3 is 14 amino acids. The germline CDR1 and CDR2 sequences are MGHRA and YSYEKL. V lost 1 base and J 5 bases, leaving 9 bases between the germline ends. The CDR3 coding sequence is TGCGCCAGCAGCCAAGTTGGCAGGGATCAGCCCCAGCATTTT. Its translation is CASSQVGRDQPQHF.